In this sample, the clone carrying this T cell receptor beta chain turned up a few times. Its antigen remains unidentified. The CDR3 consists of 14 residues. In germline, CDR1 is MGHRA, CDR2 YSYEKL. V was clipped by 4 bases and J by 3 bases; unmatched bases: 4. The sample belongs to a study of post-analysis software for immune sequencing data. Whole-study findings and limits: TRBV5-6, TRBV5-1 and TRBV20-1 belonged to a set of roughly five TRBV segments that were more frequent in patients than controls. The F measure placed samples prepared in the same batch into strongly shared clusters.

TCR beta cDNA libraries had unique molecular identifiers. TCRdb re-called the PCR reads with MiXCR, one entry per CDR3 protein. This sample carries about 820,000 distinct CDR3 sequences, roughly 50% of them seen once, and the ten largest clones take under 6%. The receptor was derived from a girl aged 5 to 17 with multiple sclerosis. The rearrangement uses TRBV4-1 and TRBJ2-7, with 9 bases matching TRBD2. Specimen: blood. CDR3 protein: CASSLNSGGYEQYF. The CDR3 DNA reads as TGCGCCAGCAGCCTCAATAGCGGGGGCTACGAGCAGTACTTC.